Following are 5 T cell receptor beta chains from one sample sequenced in a study of blood T cell repertoires in COVID-19. Method: immunoSEQ multiplex PCR; TCRdb's copy keeps in-frame clones and lacks some. The sample carries more than 250,000 clones, approximately 88% recorded once. Source material: PBMCs or T cells enriched from blood (not recorded which). These receptors all stem from a woman between 40 and 55 years old with acute COVID-19.

V gene TRBV28 combines with J gene TRBJ1-6; D perhaps matches TRBD1 (6 bases). The V gene lost 6 bases and the J gene lost 8 bases, with 17 bases spanning the gap. Germline V CDR1 and CDR2: MDHEN, SYDVKM. The CDR3 is made up of 15 amino acids. The CDR3 nucleotides are TGTGCCAGCAGAACGGGAGGGGGTGGGCATTCACCCCTCCACTTT. Translating gives CASRTGGGGHSPLHF.

This clone was counted once. The rearrangement uses TRBV24-1 and TRBJ2-7; 8 positions match TRBD1. From germline, CDR1 is KGHDR and CDR2 SFDVKD. This CDR3 is 17 amino acids long. Unmatched junction bases numbered 11, after V lost 4 bases and J lost 1 base. CDR3 nucleotides: TGTGCCACCAGTGACCCCCGGACAGGGAAGGATTCCTACGAGCAGTACTTC. It yields the protein CATSDPRTGKDSYEQYF.

The V and J genes are TRBV11-3 and TRBJ2-7; 8 bases line up with TRBD1. Germline loops: CDR1 SGHNT, CDR2 YENEEA. The CDR3 extends over 15 amino acids. The V and J ends lost 1 base and 3 bases, in that order; junction bases with no gene match: 5. This CDR3 reads CASSLGTGSGYEQYV. In DNA form, the CDR3 reads TGTGCCAGCAGCTTAGGGACAGGGTCGGGCTACGAGCAGTACGTC.

The chain combines TRBV19 with TRBJ2-1, with 8 bases fitting TRBD2. From germline, CDR1 is LNHDA and CDR2 SQIVND (reference sequence). V shed 3 bases and J 0 bases; nucleotides not matched to a gene: 13. This CDR3 is built from 19 residues. The CDR3 DNA follows: TGTGCCAGTAGTATTCACTCCACAGCCGGGACTAGCTCCTACAATGAGCAGTTCTTC. This sequence encodes CASSIHSTAGTSSYNEQFF.

This chain joins TRBV9 and TRBJ2-2; 9 bases map to TRBD2. The CDR3 covers 16 residues. V trimming: 0 bases; J trimming: 3 bases; junction bases outside the gene matches: 3. Germline values: CDR1 SGDLS, CDR2 YYNGEE. The CDR3 protein is CASSVALAGYTGELFF. CDR3 bases: TGTGCCAGCAGCGTAGCTCTAGCGGGGTACACCGGGGAGCTGTTTTTT.